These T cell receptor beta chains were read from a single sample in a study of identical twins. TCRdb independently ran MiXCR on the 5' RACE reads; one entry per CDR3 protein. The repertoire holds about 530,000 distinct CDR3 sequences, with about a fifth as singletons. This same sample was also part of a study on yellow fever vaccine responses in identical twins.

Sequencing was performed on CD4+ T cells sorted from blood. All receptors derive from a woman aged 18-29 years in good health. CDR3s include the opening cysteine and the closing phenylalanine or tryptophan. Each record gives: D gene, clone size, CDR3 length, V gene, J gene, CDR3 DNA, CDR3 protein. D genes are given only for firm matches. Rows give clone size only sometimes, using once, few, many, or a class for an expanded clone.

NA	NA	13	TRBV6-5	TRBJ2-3	TGTGCCAGCAGTTACAGTTTCCTGGATACGCAGTATTTT	CASSYSFLDTQYF
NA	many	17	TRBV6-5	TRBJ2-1	TGTGCCAGCAGTTACTCGACCCCCAGGGGCATCTACAATGAGCAGTTCTTC	CASSYSTPRGIYNEQFF
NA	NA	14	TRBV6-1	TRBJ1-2	TGTGCCAGCAGGTCGGACATATCAAACTATGGCTACACCTTC	CASRSDISNYGYTF
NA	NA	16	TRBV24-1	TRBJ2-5	TGTGCCACCAGTGGTTGGGGAAGGGGCAACCAAGAGACCCAGTACTTC	CATSGWGRGNQETQYF
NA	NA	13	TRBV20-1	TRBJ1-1	TGCAGTGCTCCGGGACTCAGGAACACTGAAGCTTTCTTT	CSAPGLRNTEAFF
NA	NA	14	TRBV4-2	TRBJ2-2	TGTGCCAGCAGCCAAGCCCCGAACACCGGGGAGCTGTTTTTT	CASSQAPNTGELFF
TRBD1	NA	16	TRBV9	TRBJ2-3	TGTGCCAGCAGCGCGCTACAGGGGGCGGACACAGATACGCAGTATTTT	CASSALQGADTDTQYF
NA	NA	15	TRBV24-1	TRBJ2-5	TGTGCCACCAGTGATTTCGATGCGGACAGTGAGACCCAGTACTTC	CATSDFDADSETQYF
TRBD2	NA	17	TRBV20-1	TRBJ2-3	TGCAGTGCAACTAGAGCGGGGGGGTTTAAGACCACAGATACGCAGTATTTT	CSATRAGGFKTTDTQYF
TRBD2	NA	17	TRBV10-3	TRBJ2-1	TGTGCCATCAGTGATAGGGTTGGGACTAGCGGGACCAATGAGCAGTTCTTC	CAISDRVGTSGTNEQFF
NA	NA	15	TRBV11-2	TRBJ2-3	TGTGCCAGCAGCTTAGGTGGCAGGGGAACAGATACGCAGTATTTT	CASSLGGRGTDTQYF
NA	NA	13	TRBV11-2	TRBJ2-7	TGTGCCAGCAGCTTAACTGGGGAACGCGAGCAGTACTTC	CASSLTGEREQYF
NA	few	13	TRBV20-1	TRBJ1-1	TGCAGTGCTAGAGATAGCCGGGTACCTGAAGCTTTCTTT	CSARDSRVPEAFF
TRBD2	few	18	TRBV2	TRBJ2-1	TGTGCCAGCAGTGAAGCCCTGCGGACTAGCGGGGGGGTTAATGAGCAGTTCTTC	CASSEALRTSGGVNEQFF
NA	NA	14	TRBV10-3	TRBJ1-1	TGTGCCATCAGCCTAGACAGGAGGAACACTGAAGCTTTCTTT	CAISLDRRNTEAFF
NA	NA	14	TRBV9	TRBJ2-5	TGTGCCAGCAGCGTATCTGATGGAGAGACGACCCAGTACTTC	CASSVSDGETTQYF
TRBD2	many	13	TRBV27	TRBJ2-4	TGTGCCAGTTCGGGACTAGCAGGAAACATTCAGTACTTC	CASSGLAGNIQYF
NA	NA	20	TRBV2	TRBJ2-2	TGTGCCAGCAGTCGAAACAGGCTCCCCGGGCCCGGGGGCGACACCGGGGAGCTGTTTTTT	CASSRNRLPGPGGDTGELFF
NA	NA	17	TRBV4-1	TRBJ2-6	TGCGCCAGCAGCCAAGTTCCAGGGTCTACGGGGGCCAACGTCCTGACTTTC	CASSQVPGSTGANVLTF
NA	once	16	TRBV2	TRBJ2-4	TGTGCCAGCAGTGAAATTCCCCAGGCCGCCAAAAACATTCAGTACTTC	CASSEIPQAAKNIQYF
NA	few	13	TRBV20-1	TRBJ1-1	TGCAGTGCTAGGTCTGGAGCCAACACTGAAGCTTTCTTT	CSARSGANTEAFF
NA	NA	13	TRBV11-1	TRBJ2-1	TGTGCCAGCAGCTTAGGGTCGGTTGGTGAGCAGTTCTTC	CASSLGSVGEQFF
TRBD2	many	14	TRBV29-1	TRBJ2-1	TGCAGCGTTGAGATAGCGGGAGCCTACAATGAGCAGTTCTTC	CSVEIAGAYNEQFF
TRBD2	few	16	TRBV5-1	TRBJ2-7	TGCGCCAGCAGGGCTGGACTAGCGGAGTTCTCCTACGAGCAGTACTTC	CASRAGLAEFSYEQYF
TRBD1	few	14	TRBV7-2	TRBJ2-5	TGTGCCAGCAGCGTAGGGACAGCCCAAGAGACCCAGTACTTC	CASSVGTAQETQYF
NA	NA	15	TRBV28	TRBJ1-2	TGTGCCAGCAGTTTACTGGGGGCGCCTCCCTATGGCTACACCTTC	CASSLLGAPPYGYTF
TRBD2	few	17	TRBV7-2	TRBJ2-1	TGTGCCAGCCTCTCCGCGGGACTAGCGGGCTTTAGCCATGAGCAGTTCTTC	CASLSAGLAGFSHEQFF
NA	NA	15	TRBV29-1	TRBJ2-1	TGCAGCGTTGAAGGTCCTCCGGTGGGAAATAATGAGCAGTTCTTC	CSVEGPPVGNNEQFF
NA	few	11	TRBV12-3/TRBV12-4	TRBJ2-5	TGTGCCAGCGGTTCAGCAGAGACCCAGTACTTC	CASGSAETQYF
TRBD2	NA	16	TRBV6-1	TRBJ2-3	TGTGCCAGCAGTCGAGGACTAGCGGGGGCCACAGATACGCAGTATTTT	CASSRGLAGATDTQYF
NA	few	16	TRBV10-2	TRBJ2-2	TGCGCCAGCAGCCCTGATGTTGGGTGGGAGCTCGGGGAGCTGTTTTTT	CASSPDVGWELGELFF
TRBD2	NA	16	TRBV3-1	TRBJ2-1	TGTGCCAGCAGCCCACGGGGACTAGCGGGAGTGCATGAGCAGTTCTTC	CASSPRGLAGVHEQFF
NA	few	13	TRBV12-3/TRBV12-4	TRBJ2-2	TGTGCCAGCACCCCCCTGGCCACCGGGGAGCTGTTTTTT	CASTPLATGELFF
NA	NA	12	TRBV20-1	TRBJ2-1	TGCAGTGCTAGACAGACCTCCAATGAGCAGTTCTTC	CSARQTSNEQFF
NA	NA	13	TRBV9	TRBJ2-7	TGTGCCAGCAGCGTATTGGGATCCAACGAGCAGTACTTC	CASSVLGSNEQYF
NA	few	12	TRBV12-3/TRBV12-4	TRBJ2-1	TGTGCCAGCAGCAACATGTACAATGAGCAGTTCTTC	CASSNMYNEQFF
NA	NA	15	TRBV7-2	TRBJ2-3	TGTGCCAGCAGCTTTTACGGGGTTAGCACAGATACGCAGTATTTT	CASSFYGVSTDTQYF
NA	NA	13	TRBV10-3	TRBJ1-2	TGTGCCATCAGTGACGAGAGGAACTATGGCTACACCTTC	CAISDERNYGYTF
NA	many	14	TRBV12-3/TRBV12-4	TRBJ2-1	TGTGCCAGCAGTTTAGTCTCAGTCTACAATGAGCAGTTCTTC	CASSLVSVYNEQFF
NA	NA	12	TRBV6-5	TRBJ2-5	TGTGCCAGCATGGGCGTAGGAGAGACCCAGTACTTC	CASMGVGETQYF
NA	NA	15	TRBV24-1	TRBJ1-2	TGTGCCACCAGTGATGATACCGGGACCGCGTATGGCTACACCTTC	CATSDDTGTAYGYTF
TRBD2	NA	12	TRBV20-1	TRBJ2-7	TGCAGTGCCCCGGGACTAGGGGACGAGCAGTACTTC	CSAPGLGDEQYF
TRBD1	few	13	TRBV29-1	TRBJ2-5	TGCAGCGCCCGACGGGACAGCCAAGAGACCCAGTACTTC	CSARRDSQETQYF
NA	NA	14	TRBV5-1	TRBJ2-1	TGCGCCAGCAGCTCGGTGGTCAGCGACAATGAGCAGTTCTTC	CASSSVVSDNEQFF
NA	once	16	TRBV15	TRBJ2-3	TGTGCCACCAGCAGAGGGGCCAGTTCTAACACAGATACGCAGTATTTT	CATSRGASSNTDTQYF
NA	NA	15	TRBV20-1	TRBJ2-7	TGCAGTGCTTTCGTCACCGGGACTCTAACCTACGAGCAGTACTTC	CSAFVTGTLTYEQYF
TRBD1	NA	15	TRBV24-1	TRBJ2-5	TGTGCCACCAGTGATACCGGGACAGGACAGGAGACCCAGTACTTC	CATSDTGTGQETQYF
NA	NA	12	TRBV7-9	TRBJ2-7	TGTGCCAGCAGCCGGAAAGATTACGAGCAGTACTTC	CASSRKDYEQYF